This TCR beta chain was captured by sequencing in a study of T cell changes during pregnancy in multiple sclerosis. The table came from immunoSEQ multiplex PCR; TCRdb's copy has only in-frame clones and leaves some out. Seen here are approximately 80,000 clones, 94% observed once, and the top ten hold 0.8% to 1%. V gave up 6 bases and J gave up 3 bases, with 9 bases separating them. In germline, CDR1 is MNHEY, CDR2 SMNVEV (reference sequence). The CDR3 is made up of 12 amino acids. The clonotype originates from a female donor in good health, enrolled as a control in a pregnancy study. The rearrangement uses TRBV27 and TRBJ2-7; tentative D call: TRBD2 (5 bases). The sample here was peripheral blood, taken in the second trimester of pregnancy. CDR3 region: CASSPGLYEQYF. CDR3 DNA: TGTGCCAGCAGCCCTGGACTCTACGAGCAGTACTTC.